This is a list of T cell receptor beta chains from one sample in a study of blood T cell repertoires in COVID-19. TCRdb's copy holds only in-frame clones and misses some; the assay was immunoSEQ multiplex PCR. Seen here are 150,000 to 200,000 clones, around nine tenths observed once, and the top ten hold around 5%. The sequenced sample consisted of peripheral blood. These receptors all come from a human donor in a cohort sampled during active COVID-19. The CDR3 runs from the conserved cysteine through the conserved F or W. Each record gives: V gene, D gene, clone size, J gene, CDR3 DNA, CDR3 protein. The D gene is left open where the match is weak. Rows may omit the clone size; those that give it use once, few, many or a size class.

>TRBV24-1|.|few|TRBJ1-2
TGTGCCACCAGTGATCACACAGTGGCCTATGGCTACACCTTC
CATSDHTVAYGYTF
>TRBV28|TRBD1|.|TRBJ2-7
TGTGCCAGCAGTTTATGGGGACAGCCCTACGAGCAGTACTTC
CASSLWGQPYEQYF
>TRBV3-1/TRBV3-2|.|.|TRBJ1-5
TGTGCCACTGGGACACTAGATCAGCCCCAGCATTTT
CATGTLDQPQHF
>TRBV28|.|.|TRBJ1-3
TGTGCCAGCAGTTTATCGACGGGACTAGGCTCTGGAAACACCATATATTTT
CASSLSTGLGSGNTIYF
>TRBV6-1|TRBD1|.|TRBJ1-5
TGTGCCAGCAGTGAATCGGGACAGGGAGTAAAGCATTTT
CASSESGQGVKHF
>TRBV7-6|TRBD1|.|TRBJ1-4
TGTGCCAGCAGCCCAGGGACAGGGGAATTAGAAAAACTGTTTTTT
CASSPGTGELEKLFF
>TRBV19|.|.|TRBJ2-6
TGTGCCAGCCTACACATCAGGGGCTCAGGGGCCAACGTCCTGACTTTC
CASLHIRGSGANVLTF
>TRBV4-3|TRBD2|.|TRBJ2-5
TGCGCCAGCAGCCAACGACTAGCGGGGGGCCAAGAGACCCAGTACTTC
CASSQRLAGGQETQYF
>TRBV6-1|TRBD1|.|TRBJ2-7
TGTGCCAGCAGTGATCGGGACAGGTCCTACGAGCAGTACTTC
CASSDRDRSYEQYF
>TRBV11-3|TRBD1|.|TRBJ2-2
TGTGCCAGCAGCTCGGACAGGGTGAGCGGGGAGCTGTTTTTT
CASSSDRVSGELFF
>TRBV4-1|.|.|TRBJ1-1
TGCGCCAGCAGCCAAACGACAGACAACACTGAAGCTTTCTTT
CASSQTTDNTEAFF
>TRBV9|TRBD1|.|TRBJ2-7
TGTGCCAGCAGCTCCGGACAGGGAGGATCTGAAGGAACTCCCTACGAGCAGTACTTC
CASSSGQGGSEGTPYEQYF
>TRBV19|.|.|TRBJ1-4
TGTGCCAGTAGTATAGATCTGGCGGGCGGTGGAAAACTGTTTTTT
CASSIDLAGGGKLFF
>TRBV9|.|.|TRBJ2-7
TGTGCCAGCAGCGTAGGGTGGGAGAGATCCGAGCAGTACTTC
CASSVGWERSEQYF
>TRBV6-2/TRBV6-3|TRBD1|.|TRBJ2-7
TGTGCCAGCAGTTCTGACAGGGGGAGCTCCTACGAGCAGTACTTC
CASSSDRGSSYEQYF
>TRBV24-1|.|.|TRBJ2-3
TGTGCCACCAGTGATTACAGAGACCCCACAGATACGCAGTATTTT
CATSDYRDPTDTQYF
>TRBV2|TRBD2|.|TRBJ2-5
TGTGCCAGCAAAGGACTAGCGGGTCCCCAAGAGACCCAGTACTTC
CASKGLAGPQETQYF
>TRBV25-1|.|.|TRBJ2-7
TGTGCCAGCAGTGAGGAACAGGGAAGCCCCCTCCACGAGCAGTACTTC
CASSEEQGSPLHEQYF
>TRBV11-2|TRBD1|.|TRBJ1-1
TGTGCCAGCAGCTATACAGGGGGCGCGGACACTGAAGCTTTCTTT
CASSYTGGADTEAFF
>TRBV7-8|TRBD1|.|TRBJ2-7
TGTGCCAGCAGCTTAGCCGACAGGGGTGGCTACGAGCAGTACTTC
CASSLADRGGYEQYF
>TRBV5-1|TRBD1|many|TRBJ2-7
TGCGCCAGCAGCTTCCTCCTCGACAGGGGGCCCTACGAGCAGTACTTC
CASSFLLDRGPYEQYF
>TRBV28|TRBD1|.|TRBJ2-3
TGTGCCAGCAGTTCACCCCCTCCCTGGACAGGGGGCGTAATAGATACGCAGTATTTT
CASSSPPPWTGGVIDTQYF
>TRBV7-7|TRBD1|.|TRBJ2-5
TGTGCTAGCAGCCCGCGATTTACGACCGACAGGGTTCATCAAGAGACCCAGTACTTC
CASSPRFTTDRVHQETQYF
>TRBV28|TRBD2|.|TRBJ2-5
TGTGCCAGCAGTTTCCGGACTAGCGGGATCATGAGGGAGACCCAGTACTTC
CASSFRTSGIMRETQYF
>TRBV7-8|TRBD1|large|TRBJ2-7
TGTGCCAGCAGCCTAGGGACAGGGAGCTCCTACGAGCAGTACTTC
CASSLGTGSSYEQYF
>TRBV6-5|TRBD1|.|TRBJ2-7
TGTGCCAGCAGTTACGGCGGACAGGGGGCTAGCGAGCAGTACTTC
CASSYGGQGASEQYF
>TRBV7-8|.|.|TRBJ1-5
TGTGCCAGCAGCCACGCGGGGGGATTGAGCAATCAGCCCCAGCATTTT
CASSHAGGLSNQPQHF
>TRBV4-1|.|.|TRBJ1-2
TGCGCCAGCAGCCGACAGACAGAAACTAACTATGGCTACACCTTC
CASSRQTETNYGYTF
>TRBV5-4|.|.|TRBJ2-7
TGTGCCAGCAGCCCGATTCGGGGGTCCTCCTACGAGCAGTACTTC
CASSPIRGSSYEQYF
>TRBV25-1|TRBD1|.|TRBJ2-1
TGTGCCACAACAGGGGGCCCCTACAATGAGCAGTTCTTC
CATTGGPYNEQFF
>TRBV14|TRBD1|.|TRBJ2-1
TGTGCCAGCAGCCTAGAGACAGGGCTATTCGTACATGAGCAGTTCTTC
CASSLETGLFVHEQFF
>TRBV18|TRBD1|.|TRBJ2-7
TGTGCCAGCTCCCCGGGAGGACAGGGGACCTACGAGCAGTACTTC
CASSPGGQGTYEQYF
>TRBV19|.|.|TRBJ1-4
TGTGCCAGTAGTATCGGCAGCCTAGGCCAAAAACTGTTTTTT
CASSIGSLGQKLFF
>TRBV7-2|TRBD2|.|TRBJ2-3
TGTGCCAGCAGCTCTAGCGGGGGGTACACAGATACGCAGTATTTT
CASSSSGGYTDTQYF
>TRBV28|.|.|TRBJ2-7
TGTGCCAGCAGTTTTCGCAGACTGTCCTACGAGCAGTACTTC
CASSFRRLSYEQYF
>TRBV27|TRBD2|once|TRBJ2-7
TGTGCCAGCAGTTATAGGGACTACTCCTACGAGCAGTACTTC
CASSYRDYSYEQYF
>TRBV5-6|TRBD2|.|TRBJ2-7
TGTGCCAGCAGCTTCGTCGGGGGGGCCTCAGACGAGCAGTACTTC
CASSFVGGASDEQYF
>TRBV5-8|.|many|TRBJ1-3
TGTGCCAGCAGCTTGGCCGGGGGAAACACCATATATTTT
CASSLAGGNTIYF
>TRBV12-3/TRBV12-4|.|.|TRBJ1-3
TGTGCCAGCAGGGGGGCGGCTGGAAACACCATATATTTT
CASRGAAGNTIYF
>TRBV28|.|.|TRBJ2-7
TGTGCCAGCGGTAGGGTGAGGGTCCAGTACTTC
CASGRVRVQYF
>TRBV7-9|TRBD2|.|TRBJ2-1
TGTGCCAGCAGCCGTAGCCGCCTAGCGGGATCTTACAATGAGCAGTTCTTC
CASSRSRLAGSYNEQFF